This TCR beta chain stems from a study of PD-L1 blockade in urothelial cancer. About the study: Prior regimens of chemotherapy numbered 0 to 3 per patient. A median approximately 150,000 T cells were found in blood samples.

The templates were synthetic TCR analogs, and they were spiked into each PCR. Repertoires were generated with immunoSEQ multiplex PCR, while TCRdb's copy carries only in-frame clones and drops some. The data show more than 60,000 clones, about nine tenths seen once. This CDR3 comprises 14 residues. Germline values: CDR1 SGHDT, CDR2 YYEEEE. Trimming at V came to 1 base and at J to 5 bases, leaving 1 base not matched to a gene. Time point noted: peripheral blood 6 weeks after treatment start. There were between 1 and 8 samples from each patient, taken pretreatment and on-treatment. This TCR was sampled from a man aged 60 to 75 with urothelial cancer. The chain carries TRBV5-6 and TRBJ1-5; 9 bases map to TRBD1. The sample in question was PBMCs, obtained around atezolizumab (anti-PD-L1) treatment. CDR3 sequence (DNA): TGTGCCAGCAGCTTGACAGGGGGCCATCAGCCCCAGCATTTT. Its protein product is CASSLTGGHQPQHF.